Here is one TCR beta chain with its context. Its antigen is unidentified. The data derive from a study of radiation and T cells in renal cell carcinoma. Study-wide results and caveats: From baseline, blood top tumor clonotypes peaked at 2 weeks post-radiation.

Only in-frame clones appear in the TCRdb table, and some are missing; sequencing was by immunoSEQ multiplex PCR. The data contain about 140,000 clones, around four fifths of them singletons. Time point reported: baseline pretreatment blood. The treatment: 15 Gy SBRT to primary tumor, nephrectomy 4 weeks later. Radiation-treated patients gave blood at baseline, week 2 and week 4. This renal cell carcinoma was of the clear cell type. Germline V gives CDR1 DFQATT, CDR2 SNEGSKA (reference sequence). With 6 bases removed from V and 9 bases from J, the gap between germline ends came to 12 bases. There are 11 residues in the CDR3.

The chain recombines TRBV20-1 with TRBJ1-3; D not resolved. This specimen was blood, taken from a patient whose treatment included radiotherapy and nephrectomy. The origin of this receptor is a woman aged 45-59 years with renal cell carcinoma. The CDR3 nucleotides are TGCAGTGCCCCGGGCAAGGGCACCATATATTTT. This sequence encodes CSAPGKGTIYF.